This TCR beta chain came from a study of shared clonotypes between healthy human individuals. At the level of the study: CD4 naive cells filled three plates per donor, CD4 memory three, CD8 naive two and CD8 memory one. Study-level findings and limits: In four donors, approximately 5% of naive CD4 clonotypes appeared in common.

To note about this clone: Its antigen is not known.

The V segment lost 3 bases and the J segment 5 bases; nucleotides outside the gene matches: 5. The V gene's germline CDR1 is SGHTA and CDR2 FQGNSA. The CDR3 loop spans 14 amino acids. Profiling relied on immunoSEQ multiplex PCR, and the TCRdb table lists in-frame clones only, not all of them. The table has about a million clones, roughly 80% seen once. Memory CD4+ cells were the fraction left after CD45RA+ naive selection. This TCR derives from a young man in good health. Sequencing used memory CD4+ T cells sorted from blood. Described subset: CD45RA-negative fraction. The chain has TRBV7-2 and TRBJ2-7; 9 bases match TRBD2. The CDR3 here is CASSFGLASDEQYF. CDR3 DNA: TGTGCCAGCAGCTTCGGACTAGCGTCCGACGAGCAGTACTTC. Complete variable domain (other parts from reference TRBV7-2 and TRBJ2-7): GAGVSQSPSNKVTEKGKDVELRCDPISGHTALYWYRQSLGQGLEFLIYFQGNSAPDKSGLPSDRFSAERTGGSVSTLTIQRTQQEDSAVYLCASSFGLASDEQYFGPGTRLTVT.